Listed here are 24 T cell receptor beta chains from one sample, sequenced in a study of cytomegalovirus exposure and HLA in healthy donors. 60 Vbeta and 13 Jbeta primers were used in PCR. Some clones are missing from TCRdb's copy, which holds only in-frame ones; the method was immunoSEQ multiplex PCR. The sample holds some 91,000 clones, around 82% seen once. The sequenced sample was PBMCs. These receptors originate from a man aged 40-55 years in good health and CMV-seronegative.

The rearrangement joins TRBV5-1 to TRBJ2-5; D perhaps matches TRBD2 (6 bases). The CDR3 contains 15 residues. V was trimmed by 2 bases and J by 0 bases, leaving 11 bases between them. Germline V gene sequence: CDR1 SGHRS, CDR2 YFSETQ. The CDR3 here is CASSFGGAYQETQYF. CDR3 nucleotides: TGCGCCAGCAGCTTTGGAGGGGCGTACCAAGAGACCCAGTACTTC.

This sequence joins TRBV14 and TRBJ2-7, with TRBD2 identical over 7 bases. CDR1 is SGHDN, CDR2 FVKESK, per germline. CDR3 size: 15 residues. The V and J ends lost 0 bases and 2 bases, in that order; junction bases with no gene match: 4. The CDR3 DNA sequence: TGTGCCAGCAGCCAAGAGGGGAGGGCGACCTACGAGCAGTACTTC. This encodes CASSQEGRATYEQYF.

CDR3 DNA: TGTGCCAGCAGTGACAGGGGGTTAACTGAAGCTTTCTTT. Its protein product is CASSDRGLTEAFF. The rearrangement links TRBV6-6 to TRBJ1-1; the match to TRBD1 covers 9 bases. This CDR3 is 13 amino acids long. V was pared by 5 bases and J by 5 bases, with 3 bases of the junction left unmatched. The germline CDR1 and CDR2 sequences are MNHNY and SVGAGI (reference sequence).

This clone showed up just once. The CDR3 loop reads CASSGGATGELFF. For the CDR3, the DNA is TGTGCCAGCAGCGGGGGGGCCACCGGGGAGCTGTTTTTT. The rearrangement joins TRBV7-3 to TRBJ2-2; possibly TRBD2 for D (7 bases). The V gene's germline CDR1 is SGHTA and CDR2 FQGTGA. This CDR3 comprises 13 residues. Trimming shortened V by 5 bases and J by 4 bases, and 8 bases separated the two germline ends.

This chain joins TRBV18 and TRBJ1-2; 10 nucleotides agree with TRBD1. J gave up 3 bases and V 0 bases, and 1 base lay outside the gene matches. Germline CDR1 reads KGHSH; CDR2 reads LQKENI. The CDR3 is 15 amino acids. Written as DNA, the CDR3 is TGTGCCAGCTCACCACCGGACAGGGGGTACTATGGCTACACCTTC. It is translated as CASSPPDRGYYGYTF.

V is TRBV7-3 and J is TRBJ2-1; 11 nucleotides line up with TRBD1. Trimming removed 5 bases from V and 4 bases from J; junction bases left unmatched: 7. Germline CDR1 and CDR2: SGHTA and FQGTGA. The CDR3 contains 16 residues. This CDR3 reads CASSPPGTGGYNEQFF. For the CDR3, the DNA is TGTGCCAGCAGCCCACCGGGGACAGGGGGGTACAATGAGCAGTTCTTC. Full variable domain (remainder filled in from reference TRBV7-3 and TRBJ2-1): GAGVSQTPSNKVTEKGKYVELRCDPISGHTALYWYRQSLGQGPEFLIYFQGTGAADDSGLPNDRFFAVRPEGSVSTLKIQRTERGDSAVYLCASSPPGTGGYNEQFFGPGTRLTVL.

The chain recombines TRBV6-1 with TRBJ1-1; 9 nucleotides line up with TRBD1. The germline V gene has CDR1 MNHNS and CDR2 SASEGT. J gave up 10 bases and V 3 bases, and 6 bases lay outside the gene matches. The CDR3 spans 13 residues. The CDR3 region has the DNA TGTGCCAGCAGTGAGTACAGGGGGCTCGGAGCTTTCTTT. It is translated as CASSEYRGLGAFF.

V usage is TRBV14 and J usage is TRBJ1-1; 9 bases fit TRBD1. The ends lost 2 bases at V and 2 bases at J; junction bases unmatched: 12. The V gene's germline CDR1 is SGHDN and CDR2 FVKESK. This CDR3 is 18 amino acids long. CDR3 protein: CASSQRVPGQGKNTEAFF. The CDR3, as DNA: TGTGCCAGCAGCCAAAGAGTTCCGGGACAGGGAAAAAACACTGAAGCTTTCTTT.

The gene calls are TRBV19 and TRBJ1-2, with 8 bases lining up with TRBD1. Trimming took 7 bases from V and 5 from J; bases not matched to a gene: 9. CDR1 is LNHDA, CDR2 SQIVND, per germline (reference sequence). The CDR3 is 14 amino acids. The CDR3 sequence is CASTSDGTGYGYTF. The CDR3 DNA reads TGTGCCAGTACCTCTGATGGGACAGGATATGGCTACACCTTC.

This clone was seen once. The CDR3 nucleotides read TGTGCCAGCAGCAAGGGCGGGGATACGCAGTATTTT. Translated, it gives CASSKGGDTQYF. The chain employs TRBV9 and TRBJ2-3; D is possibly TRBD2 (5 bases). This CDR3 has 12 residues. V lost 4 bases and J 6 bases, leaving 9 bases between the germline ends. The germline V gene encodes CDR1 SGDLS and CDR2 YYNGEE.

The J gene is TRBJ1-5, the V gene TRBV28; 7 bases map to TRBD1. Trimming removed 9 bases from V and 3 bases from J; junction bases left unmatched: 14. The CDR3 is 16 residues long. From germline, CDR1 is MDHEN and CDR2 SYDVKM. The CDR3 DNA is TGTGCCAGTTTAGGAGGGGGCACAGGATCCAATCAGCCCCAGCATTTT. It codes for CASLGGGTGSNQPQHF.

This sequence joins TRBV9 and TRBJ2-2, with a possible D match to TRBD2 (6 bases). The germline V gene has CDR1 SGDLS and CDR2 YYNGEE. CDR3 length: 14 residues. V lost 5 bases to trimming and J lost 4 bases, with 12 bases between them. CDR3 region: CASSDWGGTGELFF. CDR3 bases: TGTGCCAGCAGTGACTGGGGAGGCACCGGGGAGCTGTTTTTT.

The chain uses TRBV19 and TRBJ2-2; a weak D match, TRBD1 (5 bases). Trimming removed 5 bases at V and 0 bases at J, with 10 bases between. The CDR3 loop spans 15 amino acids. From germline, CDR1 is LNHDA and CDR2 SQIVND (reference sequence). The CDR3 is CASSLGQTNTGELFF. CDR3 sequence (DNA): TGTGCCAGTAGTTTGGGGCAGACGAACACCGGGGAGCTGTTTTTT.

V gene TRBV4-2 combines with J gene TRBJ2-1; the match to TRBD2 covers 9 bases. CDR3 length equals 17 residues. Germline V gene data show CDR1 as LGHNA and CDR2 as YNFKEQ. V lost 0 bases, J lost 9 bases, and 12 bases stayed unmatched. In DNA, the CDR3 is TGTGCCAGCAGCCAAGAGGGGAGTGGCGGGAGGGCCGCTGAGCAGTTCTTC. Protein: CASSQEGSGGRAAEQFF.

The rearrangement links TRBV9 to TRBJ2-3; TRBD2 is a possible D gene (7 bases). Germline CDR1 SGDLS, CDR2 YYNGEE. This CDR3 has 18 residues. Trimming pared 0 bases from V and 3 bases from J, leaving 20 bases between. The CDR3 here is CASSVGGRGGAGTDTQYF. CDR3 bases: TGTGCCAGCAGCGTAGGTGGGAGGGGGGGCGCCGGGACAGATACGCAGTATTTT.

Concerning this clone itself: This CDR3 is also generated by other DNA sequences in the sample. The rearrangement uses TRBV30 and TRBJ1-1; D unclear. V lost 4 bases, J lost 3 bases, and 6 bases lay in between. The CDR3 is made up of 11 amino acids. The V gene's germline CDR1 is GTSNPN and CDR2 SVGIG (reference sequence). This CDR3 reads CAWKRDTEAFF. CDR3 nucleotide sequence: TGTGCCTGGAAGAGGGACACTGAAGCTTTCTTT.

This sequence joins TRBV6-5 and TRBJ1-1, with 7 bases that match TRBD1. CDR3 length: 12 residues. Trimming removed 2 bases from V and 9 bases from J; junction bases left unmatched: 3. In germline, CDR1 is MNHEY, CDR2 SVGAGI. The CDR3 here is CASSYGTEKAFF. For the CDR3, the DNA is TGTGCCAGCAGTTACGGGACAGAAAAAGCTTTCTTT.

The genes are TRBV6-1 and TRBJ2-1; possibly TRBD2 for D (7 bases). Germline V gives CDR1 MNHNS, CDR2 SASEGT. The V gene lost 6 bases and the J gene lost 6 bases, with 15 bases spanning the gap. The CDR3 sequence is 14 residues long. DNA of the CDR3: TGTGCCAGCAGGAAGGGGGGGGCGACCAATGAGCAGTTCTTC. This encodes CASRKGGATNEQFF.

V and J are TRBV5-1 and TRBJ1-1; TRBD1 might be the D (5 bases). The CDR3 totals 15 residues. CDR1 SGHRS and CDR2 YFSETQ come from the germline V gene. Trimming took 0 bases from V and 0 from J, leaving 9 bases between them. The CDR3 DNA follows: TGCGCCAGCAGCTTGGCCGGGGGTTTGAACACTGAAGCTTTCTTT. Translating it yields CASSLAGGLNTEAFF.

V usage is TRBV28 and J usage is TRBJ1-2, with TRBD1 matching 8 bases. Germline trimming cut 6 bases from V and 4 bases from J; bases unmatched to any gene: 7. CDR1 and CDR2 (germline): MDHEN, SYDVKM. This CDR3 is built from 14 residues. The chain's CDR3 is CASRTQGAGYGYTF. In nucleotides, the CDR3 is TGTGCCAGCAGAACGCAGGGGGCGGGCTATGGCTACACCTTC.

The chain employs TRBV9 and TRBJ2-3, with 9 bases that match TRBD1. Per the germline V gene, CDR1 is SGDLS and CDR2 is YYNGEE. The CDR3 loop spans 15 amino acids. The V segment lost 2 bases and the J segment 4 bases; nucleotides outside the gene matches: 5. The CDR3: CASSVGTGPPDTQYF. CDR3 DNA sequence: TGTGCCAGCAGCGTTGGGACAGGGCCCCCAGATACGCAGTATTTT. The full variable domain, its missing parts supplied by reference TRBV9 and TRBJ2-3, is DSGVTQTPKHLITATGQRVTLRCSPRSGDLSVYWYQQSLDQGLQFLIQYYNGEERAKGNILERFSAQQFPDLHSELNLSSLELGDSALYFCASSVGTGPPDTQYFGPGTRLTVL.

The chain combines TRBV27 with TRBJ1-2, with D possibly matching TRBD1 (5 bases). The CDR3 runs 13 residues. V gave up 8 bases and J gave up 5 bases, with 15 bases separating them. Germline CDR1 and CDR2: MNHEY and SMNVEV (reference sequence). For the CDR3, the DNA is TGTGCCAGCTCCCCGGACATCTTATATGGCTACACCTTC. Translating gives CASSPDILYGYTF.

The CDR3 sequence is CASSLGQGVYNEQFF. DNA of the CDR3: TGTGCCAGCAGCTTAGGACAGGGGGTCTACAATGAGCAGTTCTTC. V gene TRBV5-8 combines with J gene TRBJ2-1; 10 nucleotides line up with TRBD1. The CDR3 consists of 15 residues. Trimming removed 2 bases from V and 3 bases from J; junction bases left unmatched: 2. Germline V gives CDR1 SGHTS, CDR2 YDEGEE.

The chain carries TRBV7-9 and TRBJ1-1; D not certain. CDR3 length: 14 amino acids. Deletions cut 4 bases from V and 4 bases from J, with 13 bases between. The germline V gene has CDR1 SEHNR and CDR2 FQNEAQ (reference sequence). The CDR3 protein is CASSYQRGVTEAFF. CDR3 DNA: TGTGCCAGCAGCTACCAACGGGGTGTCACTGAAGCTTTCTTT.